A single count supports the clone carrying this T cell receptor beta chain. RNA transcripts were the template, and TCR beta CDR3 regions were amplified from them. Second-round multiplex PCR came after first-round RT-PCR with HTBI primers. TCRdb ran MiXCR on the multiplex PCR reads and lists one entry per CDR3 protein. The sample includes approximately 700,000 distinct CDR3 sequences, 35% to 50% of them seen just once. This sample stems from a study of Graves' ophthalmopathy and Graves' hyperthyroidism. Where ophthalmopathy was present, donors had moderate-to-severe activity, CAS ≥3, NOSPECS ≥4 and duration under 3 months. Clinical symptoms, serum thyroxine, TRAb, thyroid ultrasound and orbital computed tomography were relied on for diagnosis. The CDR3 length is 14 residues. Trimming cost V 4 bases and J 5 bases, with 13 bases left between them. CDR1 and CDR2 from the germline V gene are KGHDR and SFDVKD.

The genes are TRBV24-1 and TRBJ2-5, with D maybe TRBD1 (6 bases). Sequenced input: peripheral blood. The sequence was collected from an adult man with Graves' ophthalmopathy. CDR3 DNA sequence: TGTGCCACCAGTGAGGGACACCTCCAGGAGACCCAGTACTTC. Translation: CATSEGHLQETQYF.